Listed below are T cell receptor beta chains from one sample, sequenced in a study of blood T cells in healthy people across ages. TCRdb called the 5' RACE reads again in MiXCR, with one record for every CDR3 protein. The sample has approximately 800,000 distinct CDR3 sequences; roughly 35% are singletons. Sequencing input: blood. Receptors originate from a man aged 18 to 29 in good health. The CDR3 runs from the conserved cysteine through the conserved F or W. D genes are given only for firm matches. Clone size is not always given. Where it is, it says once, few, many or a class for expanded clones.

v_gene,abundance,d_gene,j_gene,CDR3aa,CDR3nt
TRBV12-3/TRBV12-4,.,.,TRBJ1-5,CASSPTGTLSNQPQHF,TGTGCCAGCAGCCCGACAGGAACCCTTAGCAATCAGCCCCAGCATTTT
TRBV10-3,few,TRBD2,TRBJ2-5,CAISESGGETQYF,TGTGCCATCAGTGAAAGCGGGGGGGAGACCCAGTACTTC
TRBV11-1,once,TRBD1,TRBJ2-3,CASGSDRGDTQYF,TGTGCCAGCGGCTCGGACAGGGGAGATACGCAGTATTTT
TRBV10-3,few,.,TRBJ2-1,CATRGTADTSYNEQFF,TGTGCCACCAGAGGGACGGCAGATACTTCCTACAATGAGCAGTTCTTC
TRBV6-5,.,.,TRBJ2-2,CASSYVGSRTGHTGELFF,TGTGCCAGCAGTTACGTCGGTAGCCGTACAGGTCACACCGGGGAGCTGTTTTTT
TRBV2,.,.,TRBJ2-7,CASRGRTNYEQYF,TGTGCCAGCAGGGGCCGTACGAATTACGAGCAGTACTTC
TRBV7-2,many,TRBD1,TRBJ1-2,CASRRQGAGGYTF,TGTGCCAGCAGAAGACAGGGGGCGGGTGGCTACACCTTC
TRBV6-5,many,.,TRBJ1-2,CASSSGLWSNYGYTF,TGTGCCAGCAGTTCGGGACTTTGGTCTAACTATGGCTACACCTTC
TRBV20-1,many,TRBD1,TRBJ1-2,CSANLIGQGNGYTF,TGCAGTGCCAACTTAATAGGACAGGGGAATGGCTACACCTTC
TRBV6-2/TRBV6-3,.,TRBD2,TRBJ2-5,CACSYGVLAELYQETQYF,TGTGCCTGCAGTTACGGCGTGCTAGCGGAATTGTACCAAGAGACCCAGTACTTC
TRBV12-3/TRBV12-4,few,.,TRBJ2-3,CATSGWGGQDTQYF,TGTGCCACTTCAGGGTGGGGGGGACAAGATACGCAGTATTTT
TRBV4-2,many,TRBD1,TRBJ1-2,CASSQKYRGGYTF,TGTGCCAGCAGCCAAAAATACAGGGGTGGCTACACCTTC
TRBV6-5,.,TRBD1,TRBJ1-2,CVSRARQGGYTF,TGTGTCAGCAGAGCCAGACAGGGGGGCTACACCTTC
TRBV24-1,.,.,TRBJ2-2,CATQRFTGELFF,TGTGCCACCCAACGCTTCACCGGGGAGCTGTTTTTT
TRBV20-1,few,.,TRBJ2-7,CSARDVAKPYEQYF,TGCAGTGCTAGAGATGTGGCAAAACCCTACGAGCAGTACTTC
TRBV7-6,.,TRBD1,TRBJ1-1,CASSPPRQGNTEAFF,TGTGCCAGCAGCCCCCCTAGACAGGGCAACACTGAAGCTTTCTTT
TRBV20-1,.,.,TRBJ1-5,CSAKEGGGQPQHF,TGCAGTGCTAAAGAGGGTGGAGGCCAGCCCCAGCATTTT
TRBV7-9,.,TRBD1,TRBJ2-6,CASSLLVGRDRLSGANVLTF,TGTGCCAGCAGCTTGTTGGTGGGCCGGGACAGATTATCTGGGGCCAACGTCCTGACTTTC
TRBV2,many,.,TRBJ2-3,CASSKMGSSTDTQYF,TGTGCCAGCAGCAAGATGGGATCTAGCACAGATACGCAGTATTTT
TRBV29-1,few,TRBD1,TRBJ2-7,CSVEAGTGAYEQYF,TGCAGCGTTGAAGCCGGGACAGGGGCCTACGAGCAGTACTTC
TRBV7-2,many,.,TRBJ2-5,CASSQTGQETQYF,TGTGCCAGCAGCCAGACGGGCCAAGAGACCCAGTACTTC
TRBV6-1,.,.,TRBJ1-2,CASSVRNYGYTF,TGTGCCAGCAGTGTCCGAAACTATGGCTACACCTTC